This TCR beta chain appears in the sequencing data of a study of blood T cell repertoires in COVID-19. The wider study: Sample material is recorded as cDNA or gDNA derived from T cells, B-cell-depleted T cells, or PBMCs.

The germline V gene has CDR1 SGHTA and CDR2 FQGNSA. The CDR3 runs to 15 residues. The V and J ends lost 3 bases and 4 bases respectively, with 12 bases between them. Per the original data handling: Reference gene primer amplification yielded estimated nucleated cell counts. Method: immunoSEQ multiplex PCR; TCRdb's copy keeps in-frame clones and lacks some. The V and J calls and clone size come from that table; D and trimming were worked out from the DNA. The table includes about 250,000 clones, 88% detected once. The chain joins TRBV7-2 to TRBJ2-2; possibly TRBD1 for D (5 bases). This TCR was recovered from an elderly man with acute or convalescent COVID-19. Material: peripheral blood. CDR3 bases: TGTGCCAGCAGCTTGGACATCCCAAGCACCGGGGAGCTGTTTTTT. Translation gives CASSLDIPSTGELFF.